A selection of T cell receptor beta chains follows, all from one sample in a study of T cells in Graves' hyperthyroidism and ophthalmopathy. TCRdb re-called the multiplex PCR reads with MiXCR, one entry per CDR3 protein. The repertoire has a few hundred thousand distinct CDR3 sequences, less than 15% of them found once; the top ten carry less than 10%. Source material: blood. Receptors were obtained from a woman between 18 and 29 years old with Graves' hyperthyroidism. Both conserved end residues are part of each CDR3. Fields, in order: J gene, D gene, V gene, clone size, CDR3 DNA, CDR3 protein. The D gene is left open where the match is weak. The listing skips clone size in some rows; elsewhere it reads once, few, many or a size class.

TRBJ2-2	.	TRBV28	.	TGTGCCAGCCGGGTCCCAGGGTGGGCCGGGGAGCTGTTTTTT	CASRVPGWAGELFF
TRBJ1-1	.	TRBV2	.	TGTGCCAACCAAGGAGGGACAAAGAACACTGAAGCTTTCTTT	CANQGGTKNTEAFF
TRBJ2-2	TRBD2	TRBV12-3/TRBV12-4	many	TGTGCCAGCAGGGGCGGACTAGCGGGGGGCCCAAACACCGGGGAGCTGTTTTTT	CASRGGLAGGPNTGELFF
TRBJ1-2	TRBD1	TRBV7-9	many	TGTGCCAGCAGCTTAGCGCAGGGGGAGGCCTATGGCTACACCTTC	CASSLAQGEAYGYTF
TRBJ2-2	TRBD2	TRBV20-1	many	TGCAGTGCTAGTGGCGGGAGGTGGGGCGGGGAGCTGTTTTTT	CSASGGRWGGELFF
TRBJ2-2	TRBD2	TRBV6-2/TRBV6-3	few	TGTGCCAGCAGTTACCCCCGACTATTGGTAGCGGGAGTTATCACCGGGGAGCTGTTTTTT	CASSYPRLLVAGVITGELFF
TRBJ2-7	TRBD1	TRBV20-1	many	TGCAGTGCTCCAGCTGGGACAGGGCCCTACGAGCAGTACTTC	CSAPAGTGPYEQYF
TRBJ2-2	.	TRBV5-1	.	TGCGCCAGCAGCATCGGCCGGAGGTCGAACACCGGGGAGCTGTTTTTT	CASSIGRRSNTGELFF
TRBJ2-1	.	TRBV28	.	TGTGCCAGCAGTTCGGACTGGGGTAGCTCCTACAATGAGCAGTTCTTC	CASSSDWGSSYNEQFF
TRBJ2-3	TRBD1	TRBV4-2	few	TGTGCCAGCAGCTCGGGACAGGGAGGTCCAGATACGCAGTATTTT	CASSSGQGGPDTQYF
TRBJ2-1	.	TRBV4-1	many	TGCGCCAGCAGCCACCTTAGCGGACCCTACAATGAGCAGTTCTTC	CASSHLSGPYNEQFF
TRBJ1-4	TRBD1	TRBV30	.	TGTGCCTGGAGCAGGACAGGAGGCAATGAAAAACTGTTTTTT	CAWSRTGGNEKLFF
TRBJ1-1	.	TRBV6-5	.	TGTGCCAGCAGTTACTCGTGGGGGTCGGGCATGAACACTGAAGCTTTCTTT	CASSYSWGSGMNTEAFF
TRBJ2-3	.	TRBV19	.	TGTGCCAGTAGTGCCCTACTTGGAGATACGCAGTATTTT	CASSALLGDTQYF
TRBJ1-5	.	TRBV9	many	TGTGCCAGCAGCGCCGGCGGGGGGGATCAGCCCCAGCATTTT	CASSAGGGDQPQHF
TRBJ2-7	.	TRBV24-1	.	TGTGCCACCCCACAGGCGGCAGGGCTCATCTACGAGCAGTACTTC	CATPQAAGLIYEQYF
TRBJ1-2	.	TRBV11-2	many	TGTGCCAGCAGCTCCGTCGGGTCGGCTGGCTACACCTTC	CASSSVGSAGYTF
TRBJ2-5	.	TRBV6-1	many	TGTGCCAGCAGTGTAACAGGACAAGAGACCCAGTACTTC	CASSVTGQETQYF
TRBJ1-4	.	TRBV6-1	.	TGTGCCAGCAGCGATTGGGGAAAACTGTTTTTT	CASSDWGKLFF
TRBJ2-1	TRBD2	TRBV29-1	many	TGCAGCGTCCGTTTAGGCGGGAGGGGATCCTACAATGAGCAGTTCTTC	CSVRLGGRGSYNEQFF
TRBJ2-4	.	TRBV12-5	.	TGTGCTAGTGGTGATGACAGCTTCGGGGCGTACTTC	CASGDDSFGAYF
TRBJ2-1	.	TRBV27	many	TGTGCCAGCAGAGTAGACAGGGACTATTACAATGAGCAGTTCTTC	CASRVDRDYYNEQFF
TRBJ1-1	TRBD1	TRBV6-1	many	TGTGCCAGCAGTCAACCCAGGGGGGAAGCTTTCTTT	CASSQPRGEAFF
TRBJ2-5	TRBD2	TRBV27	many	TGTGCCAGCAGTTATGTCGGGGGGGCCGACGAGACCCAGTACTTC	CASSYVGGADETQYF
TRBJ2-6	.	TRBV12-3/TRBV12-4	many	TGTGCCAGCAAACATTCGTATGGGGCCAACGTCCTGACTTTC	CASKHSYGANVLTF
TRBJ1-5	TRBD1	TRBV20-1	.	TGCAGTGCCATCTCGACCTTGGACAGGGGAGATATCAATCAGCCCCAGCATTTT	CSAISTLDRGDINQPQHF
TRBJ2-3	.	TRBV5-6	many	TGTGCCAGCACTATCGAGGGAGATCTTAGCACAGATACGCAGTATTTT	CASTIEGDLSTDTQYF
TRBJ2-2	TRBD2	TRBV20-1	.	TGCAGTGCCAAGGGACTAGCGGAGAACACCGGGGAGCTGTTTTTT	CSAKGLAENTGELFF
TRBJ1-2	.	TRBV24-1	.	TGTGCCACCAGTGATCCCCGGACGGGTGGAACCGACGGCTACACCTTC	CATSDPRTGGTDGYTF
TRBJ1-1	.	TRBV7-9	many	TGTGCCAGCAGCGGCAACACTGAAGCTTTCTTT	CASSGNTEAFF
TRBJ2-1	.	TRBV9	many	TGTGCCAGCAGCGCGAGAATCCGGGACTTCTACAATGAGCAGTTCTTC	CASSARIRDFYNEQFF
TRBJ1-1	.	TRBV6-2/TRBV6-3	few	TGTGCCAGCGGGGCAGGCTTGAACACTGAAGCTTTCTTT	CASGAGLNTEAFF
TRBJ2-1	.	TRBV19	many	TGTGCCAGTAGTACCTCCGCGGACACGTACAATGAGCAGTTCTTC	CASSTSADTYNEQFF
TRBJ2-7	.	TRBV11-3	.	TGTGCCAGCAGCCAAGAGACGGGAGAACGTTACGAGCAGTACTTC	CASSQETGERYEQYF
TRBJ2-3	.	TRBV2	.	TGTGCCAGCAGTTACCGAACAGCACCCGATACGCAGTATTTT	CASSYRTAPDTQYF
TRBJ2-7	.	TRBV6-2/TRBV6-3	many	TGTGCCAGCAGTTTCGGGGCTTTCTCCTACGAGCAGTACTTC	CASSFGAFSYEQYF
TRBJ1-1	.	TRBV18	many	TGTGCCAGCTCCTTCGACGGAACGGGCACTGAAGCTTTCTTT	CASSFDGTGTEAFF
TRBJ1-4	.	TRBV19	few	TGTGCCAGTCAAGGGTTCGGGGAAAAACTGTTTTTT	CASQGFGEKLFF
TRBJ2-7	.	TRBV12-3/TRBV12-4	.	TGTGCCAGCAGTTTCCTCGGGGTGTCCTACGAGCAGTACTTC	CASSFLGVSYEQYF
TRBJ2-3	TRBD2	TRBV6-1	many	TGTGCCAGCAGTGAGACTAGCAAAGGGACCCCTCATACGCAGTATTTT	CASSETSKGTPHTQYF
TRBJ1-5	TRBD1	TRBV20-1	few	TGCAGTGCTCAAACAGGGGACTCAAATCAGCCCCAGCATTTT	CSAQTGDSNQPQHF
TRBJ1-3	.	TRBV13	many	TGTGCCAGCAGCCCCAAAGGGTCTGGAAACACCATATATTTT	CASSPKGSGNTIYF
TRBJ2-3	.	TRBV4-1	many	TGCGCCAGCAGCCAAGATGAGGGCCGCGCAGATACGCAGTATTTT	CASSQDEGRADTQYF
TRBJ2-5	.	TRBV7-2	many	TGTGCCAGCAGCTTAGCGGCGGTCCAAGAGACCCAGTACTTC	CASSLAAVQETQYF
TRBJ1-5	.	TRBV20-1	many	TGCAGTGCTAGATGGGGGAATAGCAATCAGCCCCAGCATTTT	CSARWGNSNQPQHF
TRBJ2-7	.	TRBV20-1	many	TGCAGTGCCCGCCGATCGGCGACCTACGAGCAGTACTTC	CSARRSATYEQYF
TRBJ2-1	.	TRBV7-3	many	TGTGCCAGCAGCTTGTCTGGTGAGTTTGAGCAGTTCTTC	CASSLSGEFEQFF